The 27 T cell receptor beta chains given below trace back to one sample, sequenced in a study of response to subunit inactivated influenza vaccine. TCRdb reprocessed the RT-PCR reads via MiXCR and lists one record per CDR3 protein. The table lists 500,000 to 600,000 distinct CDR3 sequences, 10% to 15% of them singletons. The sequencing used PBMCs from blood, collected on the day of vaccination. The receptors were gathered from a man aged 45-65 years who received an inactivated influenza vaccine.

The chain's CDR3 is CASSVGLGLAGQFEQFF. In DNA form, the CDR3 reads TGTGCCAGCAGCGTAGGGTTGGGACTAGCGGGGCAATTTGAGCAGTTCTTC. The V and J genes are TRBV9 and TRBJ2-1; 13 positions match TRBD2. CDR1 and CDR2 from the germline V gene are SGDLS and YYNGEE. V was clipped by 0 bases and J by 9 bases; unmatched bases: 9. The CDR3 length is 17 residues.

There are many counts of this clonotype. The chain uses TRBV7-9 and TRBJ2-1; the match to TRBD2 covers 7 bases. The length of the CDR3 is 14 residues. Trimming removed 7 bases from V and 2 bases from J; junction bases left unmatched: 5. Per germline, CDR1 SEHNR and CDR2 FQNEAQ (reference sequence). In nucleotides, the CDR3 is TGTGCCAGCATCGGCGGGAGCCCCTACAATGAGCAGTTCTTC. Amino acid sequence: CASIGGSPYNEQFF.

This clonotype was seen many times. V usage is TRBV18 and J usage is TRBJ2-5, with D unclear. The germline V and J ends were trimmed by 2 bases and 5 bases, with 9 bases remaining between them. The germline V gene encodes CDR1 KGHSH and CDR2 LQKENI. CDR3 size: 13 residues. The CDR3 loop is CASSPTAGETQYF. DNA of the CDR3: TGTGCCAGCTCACCAACAGCCGGGGAGACCCAGTACTTC.

V usage is TRBV21-1 and J usage is TRBJ2-7. TRBV21-1 is assigned pseudogene status. The length of the CDR3 is 15 residues. As DNA, the CDR3 is TGTGCCAGCAGCAAAGGAGACGGAAGCTCCTACGAGCAGTACTTC. Amino acids: CASSKGDGSSYEQYF.

This clonotype was seen a handful of times. The V gene is TRBV11-3, the J gene TRBJ2-3; 8 nucleotides match TRBD1. Trimming at V came to 1 base and at J to 8 bases, leaving 8 bases not matched to a gene. The CDR3 consists of 15 residues. CDR1 and CDR2 (germline): SGHNT, YENEEA. CDR3 nucleotides: TGTGCCAGCAGCTTAGGTGGACAGGGTCCGGGTACGCAGTATTTT. This gives the protein CASSLGGQGPGTQYF.

This clonotype was observed a few times. The V gene is TRBV20-1, the J gene TRBJ2-5; 7 bases agree with TRBD2. This CDR3 has 13 residues. CDR1 and CDR2 from the germline V gene are DFQATT and SNEGSKA (reference sequence). V lost 5 bases to trimming and J lost 6 bases; unmatched junction nucleotides: 9. For the CDR3, the DNA is TGCAGTGCTGGGGGGGAGCGAAATAAGACCCAGTACTTC. The encoded protein is CSAGGERNKTQYF.

V and J are TRBV7-2 and TRBJ2-1; TRBD1 agrees at 8 bases. CDR1 and CDR2 from the germline V gene are SGHTA and FQGNSA. Losses at the gene ends were 5 bases for V and 8 bases for J; bases not matched to a gene: 8. CDR3 length: 14 amino acids. In DNA, the CDR3 is TGTGCCAGCAGCCGCCTAGGACAGGGTTATGAGCAGTTCTTC. It translates to CASSRLGQGYEQFF.

This clonotype was seen only a few times. The chain employs TRBV6-1 and TRBJ2-2, with D possibly being TRBD1 or TRBD2 (5 bases each). The CDR3 has 14 residues. V shed 7 bases and J shed 4 bases, with 13 bases lying between them. The germline CDR1 and CDR2 sequences are MNHNS and SASEGT. The CDR3 is CASTGSGGTGELFF. The CDR3 DNA sequence: TGTGCCAGCACAGGGAGCGGTGGCACCGGGGAGCTGTTTTTT.

V gene TRBV3-1 combines with J gene TRBJ2-4; TRBD1 matches 7 bases. Germline trimming cut 8 bases from V and 6 bases from J; bases unmatched to any gene: 16. The CDR3 is made up of 16 amino acids. The germline gives CDR1 LGHDT, CDR2 YNNKEL (reference sequence). The CDR3 reads CASARGAGGFLNIQYF. DNA of the CDR3: TGTGCCAGCGCCCGAGGGGCAGGGGGATTTTTAAACATTCAGTACTTC.

On this clonotype itself: One base away lies a much larger clone, so this may be a sequencing read error. The chain carries TRBV20-1 and TRBJ1-1, with 7 bases aligning to TRBD1. The CDR3 loop spans 15 amino acids. V shed 3 bases and J 5 bases; nucleotides not matched to a gene: 12. CDR1 and CDR2 (germline): DFQATT, SNEGSKA (reference sequence). The CDR3 nucleotides are TGCAGTGCTAGTCAAACCTCCGCGACAGGGACTGAAGCTTTCTTT. Its protein product is CSASQTSATGTEAFF.

This clonotype has just a few counts. The chain joins TRBV12-3 or TRBV12-4 to TRBJ2-3; perhaps TRBD2 as D (6 bases). V lost 6 bases and J lost 5, with 18 bases in between. CDR3 length: 15 residues. CDR3: CASSEGLWVGDTQYF. As DNA, the CDR3 is TGTGCCAGCAGCGAGGGACTCTGGGTCGGAGATACGCAGTATTTT.

The chain couples TRBV14 to TRBJ1-1; D may be TRBD1 (5 bases). The CDR3 runs to 18 residues. Germline V gives CDR1 SGHDN, CDR2 FVKESK. V shed 3 bases and J shed 1 base, with 21 bases lying between them. The CDR3 region is CASSQRPGWQGANTEAFF. For the CDR3, the DNA is TGTGCCAGCAGCCAGAGGCCCGGGTGGCAGGGAGCGAACACTGAAGCTTTCTTT.

This chain joins TRBV4-2 and TRBJ2-7; tentative D call: TRBD1 (6 bases). The germline V and J ends were trimmed by 1 base and 5 bases, with 18 bases remaining between them. The CDR3 runs to 16 residues. Germline CDR1 is LGHNA and CDR2 is YNFKEQ. CDR3: CASSQVFRGSHHEQYF. CDR3 DNA sequence: TGTGCCAGCAGCCAAGTGTTCAGGGGCAGTCACCACGAGCAGTACTTC.

A few counts support this clonotype. The CDR3 reads CASSDPKRRYYEQYF. The CDR3 DNA is TGTGCCAGCAGCGACCCTAAGCGGCGTTACTACGAGCAGTACTTC. The V gene is TRBV6-1, the J gene TRBJ2-7, with D tentatively TRBD2 (5 bases). CDR1 and CDR2 from the germline V gene are MNHNS and SASEGT. CDR3 length: 15 amino acids. V was cut by 6 bases and J by 3 bases, with 18 bases left in between.

This clonotype was seen many times. The chain uses TRBV6-5 and TRBJ1-1, with a tentative D call TRBD1 (5 bases). Trimming stripped 6 bases from V and 9 bases from J, with 11 bases between. This CDR3 has 11 amino acids. Per the germline V gene, CDR1 is MNHEY and CDR2 is SVGAGI. CDR3 loop: CASRGRRKAFF. CDR3 DNA: TGTGCCAGCAGGGGACGAAGGAAAGCTTTCTTT.

There are many counts of this clonotype. This rearrangement joins TRBV27 to TRBJ2-1, with 7 positions matching TRBD1. The CDR3 loop spans 15 amino acids. Germline V gene data show CDR1 as MNHEY and CDR2 as SMNVEV (reference sequence). V lost 7 bases, J lost 8 bases, and 14 bases stayed unmatched. This CDR3 reads CASMSWDSVAYEQFF. CDR3 coding DNA: TGTGCCAGCATGTCATGGGACAGCGTTGCCTATGAGCAGTTCTTC.

The chain links TRBV12-3 or TRBV12-4 to TRBJ2-1, with D tentatively TRBD2 (5 bases). V lost 6 bases and J 1 base, leaving 13 bases between the germline ends. The CDR3 length is 15 residues. The CDR3 spells CASRASGVSYNEQFF. The CDR3 DNA sequence: TGTGCCAGCAGGGCTTCCGGGGTGTCCTACAATGAGCAGTTCTTC.

This chain connects TRBV15 to TRBJ2-3; TRBD2 is a possible D gene (5 bases). The germline V and J ends were trimmed by 2 bases and 3 bases, with 21 bases remaining between them. CDR3 size: 18 residues. CDR1 LNHNV and CDR2 YYDKDF come from the germline V gene (reference sequence). DNA of the CDR3: TGTGCCACCAGCAGAACATTCCCCGGGATTGGGGTAACAGATACGCAGTATTTT. This codes for CATSRTFPGIGVTDTQYF.

The chain recombines TRBV7-2 with TRBJ2-5, with 8 bases aligning to TRBD2. CDR3 length: 15 amino acids. Germline V gene lookup returns CDR1 SGHTA and CDR2 FQGNSA. The J segment lost 4 bases and the V segment lost 3 bases, leaving 7 bases of the junction unmatched. The CDR3 DNA sequence: TGTGCCAGCAGCTTTGGTAGCGGGAAAGGAGAGACCCAGTACTTC. This translates into CASSFGSGKGETQYF.

Only a few counts were recorded for this clonotype. The V and J genes are TRBV6-7 and TRBJ2-5; 13 bases fit TRBD2. TRBV6-7 is an ORF, and what it does is uncertain. The CDR3 spans 15 residues. The V gene end was trimmed by 6 bases and the J gene end by 7 bases; junction bases not matched to a gene: 8. In DNA form, the CDR3 reads TGTGCCAGCAGACTTACTAGCGGGAGGGCCCGGACCCAGTACTTC. Translated, it gives CASRLTSGRARTQYF.

This clonotype was found many times. The chain couples TRBV5-1 to TRBJ2-3; the D is unclear. In germline, CDR1 is SGHRS, CDR2 YFSETQ. Trimming stripped 6 bases from V and 1 base from J, with 15 bases between. The CDR3 is 15 residues long. The CDR3 loop reads CASTIEFHRTDTQYF. In DNA form, the CDR3 reads TGCGCCAGCACAATTGAGTTCCATCGCACAGATACGCAGTATTTT.

Many counts were recorded for this clonotype. This chain joins TRBV7-2 and TRBJ1-4; D ambiguous. CDR3 length: 15 amino acids. V dropped 0 bases and J dropped 0 bases, with 5 bases sitting between them. Germline values: CDR1 SGHTA, CDR2 FQGNSA. The CDR3 loop reads CASSLAAATNEKLFF. The CDR3 DNA reads as TGTGCCAGCAGCTTAGCTGCGGCAACTAATGAAAAACTGTTTTTT.

This chain links TRBV5-1 with TRBJ2-6, with D perhaps being TRBD1 or TRBD2 (7 bases each). Germline values: CDR1 SGHRS, CDR2 YFSETQ. The CDR3 has 18 residues. V dropped 6 bases and J dropped 0 bases, with 19 bases sitting between them. The CDR3 protein is CASKASGTAYSGANVLTF. In DNA, the CDR3 is TGCGCCAGCAAGGCGAGCGGGACAGCTTACTCTGGGGCCAACGTCCTGACTTTC.

This chain connects TRBV29-1 to TRBJ2-7, with D possibly being TRBD2 (5 bases). This CDR3 is built from 11 residues. The ends were cut back, 4 bases at V and 6 bases at J, with 10 bases in the middle. Germline V gene lookup returns CDR1 SQVTM and CDR2 ANQGSEA. The CDR3 DNA follows: TGCAGCGTTGTGCGCGCGGGCGAGCAGTACTTC. It translates to CSVVRAGEQYF.

This sequence joins TRBV7-8 and TRBJ2-5; 9 nucleotides align to TRBD2. V dropped 5 bases and J dropped 5; count of bases not matched to a gene: 12. The CDR3 spans 16 residues. The germline gives CDR1 SGHVS, CDR2 FQNEAQ. CDR3 DNA: TGTGCCAGCAGCCCTAGGGCGCGGGAGGGCATTGAGACCCAGTACTTC. Its protein is CASSPRAREGIETQYF.

This clonotype was detected a few times. The V call is TRBV4-1, the J call TRBJ2-1, with 8 bases matching TRBD1. CDR1 is MGHRA and CDR2 is YSYEKL in the germline V gene. CDR3 length: 17 amino acids. V trimming: 0 bases; J trimming: 5 bases; junction bases outside the gene matches: 9. The CDR3 reads CASSQDSWTGPDNEQFF. In DNA, the CDR3 is TGCGCCAGCAGCCAAGATAGTTGGACAGGGCCCGACAATGAGCAGTTCTTC.

This clonotype was observed at least ten times. This chain links TRBV12-3 or TRBV12-4 with TRBJ1-1; unclear D gene. This CDR3 comprises 14 residues. V was cut by 5 bases and J by 0 bases, with 10 bases left in between. CDR3: CASSGLVMNTEAFF. The CDR3 DNA reads as TGTGCCAGCAGTGGACTAGTCATGAACACTGAAGCTTTCTTT.